The T cell receptor beta chain under discussion was sequenced for a study of blood T cell repertoires in COVID-19. Study overall: The United States, Italy and Spain were the sources of the acute and convalescent COVID-19 samples. T cells, B-cell-depleted T cells, or PBMCs provided the cDNA or gDNA that served as material.

The junction had 4 bases not matched to a gene; V was cut back by 4 bases and J by 0 bases. Germline V gene lookup returns CDR1 MNHNS and CDR2 SASEGT. This CDR3 spans 16 amino acids. This clone has more than one count but fewer than ten. The sample carries other DNA sequences with the same CDR3. Original methodology: Amplification of reference gene primers provided the estimated nucleated cell counts. Using immunoSEQ multiplex PCR, the repertoire was profiled, and TCRdb retains in-frame clones only, with some absent. The V and J calls and the clone size are those of that table, but D and trimming were determined from the DNA. The table has more than 200,000 clones, roughly 80% seen once; the top ten hold roughly 7.9%.

This receptor was identified in a woman at least 80 years old with acute or convalescent COVID-19. The chain carries TRBV6-1 and TRBJ1-1; 11 bases are shared with TRBD1. Sequencing input: peripheral blood. In nucleotides, the CDR3 is TGTGCCAGCAGTGCGGGGACAGGGGGAGTGAACACTGAAGCTTTCTTT. Its translation is CASSAGTGGVNTEAFF.